One sample yielded the 12 T cell receptor beta chains listed below, sequenced in a study of PD-1 blockade in classical Hodgkin lymphoma. Measured with immunoSEQ multiplex PCR; TCRdb has only the in-frame clones, and not every one. The table shows around 90,000 clones, with 78% occurring only once. Documented time point: cycle 4 day 1 (C4D1), after about 6 weeks of nivolumab. Every one of the patients relapsed after autologous stem cell transplantation (brentuximab vedotin exposure was variable). This specimen was peripheral blood mononuclear cells (PBMCs), taken before the fourth cycle of nivolumab. These receptors all come from a human donor with classical Hodgkin lymphoma.

The chain couples TRBV5-6 to TRBJ2-7; unclear D gene. The CDR3 contains 13 residues. Germline CDR1 reads SGHDT; CDR2 reads YYEEEE. Trimming took off 1 base at V and 6 bases at J, with 11 bases between the two ends. This CDR3 is CASSLLRLGEQYF. The CDR3 DNA reads as TGTGCCAGCAGCTTGTTAAGATTAGGCGAGCAGTACTTC.

The gene calls are TRBV11-1 and TRBJ2-1; D unclear. Germline loops: CDR1 SGHAT, CDR2 FQDESV (reference sequence). V was pared by 3 bases and J by 3 bases, with 6 bases between. This CDR3 is 13 amino acids long. The CDR3: CASSLADYNEQFF. In nucleotides, the CDR3 is TGTGCCAGCAGCTTGGCGGACTACAATGAGCAGTTCTTC. Full variable domain (remainder filled in from reference TRBV11-1 and TRBJ2-1): EAEVAQSPRYKITEKSQAVAFWCDPISGHATLYWYRQILGQGPELLVQFQDESVVDDSQLPKDRFSAERLKGVDSTLKIQPAELGDSAMYLCASSLADYNEQFFGPGTRLTVL.

The table lists this clone with many counts. This chain links TRBV9 with TRBJ2-1; 7 nucleotides line up with TRBD2. There are 14 residues in the CDR3. CDR1 is SGDLS and CDR2 is YYNGEE in the germline V gene. Trimming removed 0 bases from V and 10 bases from J; junction bases left unmatched: 7. The CDR3, as DNA: TGTGCCAGCAGCGTAGGCGGGAGAGCTGGCGAGCAGTTCTTC. Its protein is CASSVGGRAGEQFF.

The chain links TRBV5-5 to TRBJ1-5; D call uncertain. The CDR3 consists of 14 residues. In germline, CDR1 is SGHKS, CDR2 YYEKEE (reference sequence). Trimming took 2 bases from V and 4 from J, leaving 10 bases between them. The CDR3 DNA reads as TGTGCCAGCAGCTTCAGCGGGTTTAATCAGCCCCAGCATTTT. Translated, it gives CASSFSGFNQPQHF.

This chain links TRBV11-3 with TRBJ2-2; D may correspond to TRBD1 or TRBD2 (6 bases each). The V gene lost 4 bases and the J gene lost 5 bases, with 14 bases spanning the gap. Germline V gene data show CDR1 as SGHNT and CDR2 as YENEEA. The CDR3 runs 15 residues. As DNA, the CDR3 is TGTGCCAGCAGCTCGCGACAGGCGGGGACCGGGGAGCTGTTTTTT. Amino acids: CASSSRQAGTGELFF.

A single count supports this clone. The V gene is TRBV4-3, the J gene TRBJ1-2, with a possible D match to TRBD1 (5 bases). The CDR3 spans 14 residues. The germline V and J ends were trimmed by 3 bases and 4 bases, with 12 bases remaining between them. The V gene's germline CDR1 is LGHNA and CDR2 YSLEER. DNA of the CDR3: TGCGCCAGCAGCCACGCTGACAGAACCTATGGCTACACCTTC. It translates to CASSHADRTYGYTF.

This clone showed up just a few times. The rearrangement links TRBV10-3 to TRBJ2-5, with unresolved D. The CDR3 is 13 residues long. V dropped 2 bases and J dropped 2 bases, with 6 bases sitting between them. The germline V gene encodes CDR1 ENHRY and CDR2 SYGVKD. The DNA for the CDR3 is TGTGCCATCAGTGAGACAGAGCAAGAGACCCAGTACTTC. Protein product: CAISETEQETQYF.

V gene TRBV7-2 combines with J gene TRBJ2-7; 11 bases line up with TRBD2. Germline CDR1 SGHTA, CDR2 FQGNSA. This CDR3 is built from 14 residues. V gave up 3 bases and J gave up 6 bases; unmatched junction bases: 4. In DNA form, the CDR3 reads TGTGCCAGCAGCTTTCTAGCGGGGGGCGCCGAGCAGTACTTC. Encoded protein: CASSFLAGGAEQYF.

This clone was detected only once. V and J are TRBV7-2 and TRBJ2-7; no clear D gene. Between the trimmed V and J ends, which lost 10 bases and 3 bases, there was a span of 4 bases. Germline values: CDR1 SGHTA, CDR2 FQGNSA. The CDR3 loop spans 9 amino acids. The CDR3, as DNA: TGTGCCATCGGCTACGAGCAGTACTTC. Translating it yields CAIGYEQYF.

The gene calls are TRBV28 and TRBJ2-5; 7 positions match TRBD2. The CDR3 is 16 residues long. CDR1 and CDR2 (germline): MDHEN, SYDVKM. Trimming took 6 bases from V and 7 from J; bases not matched to a gene: 17. CDR3 in DNA: TGTGCCAGCAGCCCTACTGGGGAGGGGCGCGAGGGGACCCAGTACTTC. Translation: CASSPTGEGREGTQYF.

The CDR3 region has the DNA TGTGCCAGCAGTAGGATATCGGGGACTCCCTATGGCTACACCTTC. Translating gives CASSRISGTPYGYTF. This sequence joins TRBV6-5 and TRBJ1-2; weak D call: TRBD1 (5 bases). CDR1 and CDR2 (germline): MNHEY, SVGAGI. The CDR3 is 15 residues long. The germline V and J ends were trimmed by 5 bases and 4 bases, with 17 bases remaining between them.

The V and J genes are TRBV5-4 and TRBJ2-7; perhaps TRBD2 as D (7 bases). V was cut by 4 bases and J by 0 bases, with 17 bases left in between. Germline lookup yields CDR1 SGHNT and CDR2 YYREEE (reference sequence). The CDR3 is 16 amino acids. CDR3 protein: CASSPRGGVSSYEQYF. DNA of the CDR3: TGTGCCAGCAGCCCAAGAGGGGGGGTGAGCTCCTACGAGCAGTACTTC.